This T cell receptor (beta chain) was obtained from a study of spatial heterogeneity in lung cancer. Study background: A consistent excess of beta-chain over alpha-chain sequences was detected. Within raw reads, each unique TCR and UMI combination appeared on average more than ten times.

Study observations and caveats: Tumor TCRs that were ubiquitous and expanded showed up in blood more at resection than follow-up.

The V and J ends lost 4 bases and 5 bases respectively, with 20 bases between them. This CDR3 contains 16 residues. Germline CDR1 MGHRA, CDR2 YSYEKL. As regards this clonotype: Its specificity is not known.

The time point was: sample taken at primary tumor resection. Unsorted whole RNA of tumor, nontumor lung or frozen PBMC was sequenced. Donors were roughly 70 untreated early-stage non-small cell lung cancer patients. One entry per CDR3 protein, called by TCRdb with MiXCR from the 5' RACE reads. The sample lists around 40,000 distinct CDR3 sequences, approximately 6.3% occurring once. The chain recombines TRBV4-1 with TRBJ1-2; perhaps TRBD1 as D (6 bases). The material sequenced was PBMCs, taken at surgery. The TCR sequence derives from a male donor with early-stage non-small cell lung cancer. In nucleotides, the CDR3 is TGCGCCAGCAGCCCGAAGGCAGGGGAATCCGGGTATGGCTACACCTTC. Translating gives CASSPKAGESGYGYTF.